Presented here are 10 T cell receptor beta chains from one specimen sequenced in a study of cytomegalovirus exposure and HLA in healthy donors. A multiplex PCR was run with 60 Vbeta primers and 13 Jbeta primers. TCRdb keeps only in-frame clones here, not all; method: immunoSEQ multiplex PCR. The sample lists about 150,000 clones; approximately 88% were seen once. Sequenced input: PBMCs. The receptor set was obtained from a young woman in good health and CMV-seronegative.

The chain couples TRBV7-9 to TRBJ1-1, with D possibly matching TRBD1 (6 bases). Germline V gene lookup returns CDR1 SEHNR and CDR2 FQNEAQ (reference sequence). The CDR3 spans 15 residues. Trimming stripped 0 bases from V and 5 bases from J, with 13 bases between. The CDR3 here is CASSLAATGLTEAFF. CDR3 sequence (DNA): TGTGCCAGCAGCTTAGCAGCGACAGGATTAACTGAAGCTTTCTTT.

The V and J genes are TRBV7-8 and TRBJ1-5; D may be TRBD1 (5 bases). Germline V lookup: CDR1 SGHVS, CDR2 FQNEAQ. The CDR3 is 15 amino acids. V was trimmed by 1 base and J by 3 bases, leaving 10 bases between them. CDR3 amino acids: CASSLVDSPNQPQHF. The CDR3 bases are TGTGCCAGCAGCTTAGTTGACAGTCCCAATCAGCCCCAGCATTTT.

The chain uses TRBV13 and TRBJ2-7; TRBD1 aligns across 7 bases. The CDR3 loop spans 14 amino acids. The germline CDR1 and CDR2 sequences are PRHDT and FYEKMQ (reference sequence). The V segment lost 2 bases and the J segment 1 base; nucleotides outside the gene matches: 2. CDR3 loop: CASSLPGGSYEQYF. The CDR3 region has the DNA TGTGCCAGCAGCTTACCAGGGGGATCCTACGAGCAGTACTTC.

The chain couples TRBV5-6 to TRBJ2-2; 7 positions agree with TRBD1. CDR1 SGHDT and CDR2 YYEEEE come from the germline V gene. The CDR3 length is 13 residues. V was pared by 6 bases and J by 3 bases, with 2 bases of the junction left unmatched. The DNA for the CDR3 is TGTGCCAGCATGCAGGGGGACACCGGGGAGCTGTTTTTT. It specifies CASMQGDTGELFF.

This clone was found once. The chain employs TRBV7-2 and TRBJ1-2, with D unresolved. CDR1 and CDR2 from the germline V gene are SGHTA and FQGNSA. This CDR3 is 13 amino acids long. The V gene lost 4 bases and the J gene lost 7 bases, with 13 bases spanning the gap. CDR3 sequence reads: CASSSDMVGGYTF. The CDR3 coding sequence is TGTGCCAGCAGCTCCGACATGGTGGGTGGCTACACCTTC.

CDR3 nucleotides: TGTGCCAGCTCACCAGCGGGACGCCACTCTGGAAACACCATATATTTT. It yields the protein CASSPAGRHSGNTIYF. This chain uses TRBV18 with TRBJ1-3; the D gene is possibly TRBD1 (5 bases). Germline CDR1 KGHSH, CDR2 LQKENI. The V end was cut by 2 bases, the J end by 0 bases, with 11 bases between. CDR3 length: 16 residues.

The chain has TRBV5-1 and TRBJ1-6; 7 bases match TRBD1. The CDR3 consists of 13 residues. With V trimmed by 5 bases and J by 7 bases, 3 bases remained unmatched. Germline-derived CDR1 and CDR2 are SGHRS and YFSETQ. CDR3: CASRGTENSPLHF. In DNA form, the CDR3 reads TGCGCCAGCAGGGGGACAGAAAATTCACCCCTCCACTTT.

This clone turned up a few times. The rearrangement links TRBV4-2 to TRBJ2-1, with D perhaps TRBD2 (5 bases). V lost 0 bases, J lost 15 bases, and 15 bases lay in between. Per germline, CDR1 LGHNA and CDR2 YNFKEQ. The CDR3 contains 13 residues. The CDR3 sequence is CASSQDYVRARFF. Written as DNA, the CDR3 is TGTGCCAGCAGCCAAGATTATGTGAGGGCTCGGTTCTTC.

The CDR3 bases are TGCGCCAGCAGCTTACAGGGGGGCAGCGATACGCAGTATTTT. It translates to CASSLQGGSDTQYF. The chain is built from TRBV5-1 and TRBJ2-3; 8 bases match TRBD1. Germline V lookup: CDR1 SGHRS, CDR2 YFSETQ. This CDR3 is 14 amino acids long. The J segment lost 6 bases and the V segment lost 2 bases, leaving 5 bases of the junction unmatched.

The chain couples TRBV18 to TRBJ1-1; 8 nucleotides line up with TRBD1. In germline, CDR1 is KGHSH, CDR2 LQKENI. This CDR3 is 14 amino acids long. V was pared by 8 bases and J by 1 base, with 6 bases of the junction left unmatched. CDR3 in DNA: TGTGCCAGCCTTCAGGGGGCAGGGAACACTGAAGCTTTCTTT. Translated: CASLQGAGNTEAFF.